This entry lists 21 T cell receptor beta chains sequenced from one sample in a study of Tregs in tolerant kidney transplant recipients. Profiling relied on immunoSEQ multiplex PCR, and the TCRdb table lists in-frame clones only, not all of them. This sample's table reports approximately 3,000 clones. FACS sorting followed a roughly six-day coculture of CFSE-labeled recipient PBMCs with irradiated graft donor PBMCs. For these receptors, no antigen is known. This material consisted of CD8+ T cells from blood cultured with allogeneic cells, taken before the transplant. The receptors shown here come from a human patient who received a combined kidney and bone marrow transplant.

On this clone itself: The read finishes 3 residues shy of the CDR3 end, and the germline J gene is used to complete it. The chain is built from TRBV12-5 and TRBJ2-3, with D possibly TRBD1 on 7 matching bases. Per the germline V gene, CDR1 is LGHNT and CDR2 is FRNRAP. CDR3 length: 13 amino acids. CDR3 protein: CASGLPQGGTQYF. CDR3 bases read: TGTGCTAGTGGTTTGCCCCAGGGGGGAACG.

This clone registers medium-sized by frequency. The CDR3 is cut off 3 residues early in the read; its end comes from the germline J gene. The chain is built from TRBV4-1 and TRBJ2-3; the D gene is possibly TRBD2 (5 bases). The germline V and J ends were trimmed by 2 bases and 4 bases, with 7 bases remaining between them. The CDR3 sequence is 13 residues long. Germline values: CDR1 MGHRA, CDR2 YSYEKL. The sequenced CDR3 bases are TGCGCCAGCAGCCAAAAGAGGGCAGATACG. Protein: CASSQKRADT. The whole CDR3 reads CASSQKRADTQYF.

Worth noting for this clone: The missing CDR3 end, 3 residues past where the read stops, is filled in from the germline J gene. The chain employs TRBV29-1 and TRBJ2-7; 8 bases align to TRBD1. This CDR3 comprises 13 residues. Germline values: CDR1 SQVTM, CDR2 ANQGSEA. V shed 2 bases, J shed 5 bases, and the junction held 5 bases outside the gene matches. CDR3 in amino acids: CSVERQGADEQYF. CDR3 bases read: TGCAGCGTTGAACGTCAGGGGGCCGACGAG.

For this clone: The CDR3 end lies 3 residues beyond the end of the read and is filled in from the germline J gene. The V call is TRBV20-1, the J call TRBJ2-5; D gene uncertain. Trimming removed 3 bases at V and 4 bases at J, with 12 bases between. Per germline, CDR1 DFQATT and CDR2 SNEGSKA (reference sequence). The CDR3 has 13 residues. Here the CDR3 reads CSASGSVGETQYF. The CDR3 bases that were read are TGCAGTGCTAGCGGGTCTGTCGGAGAGACC.

To note about this clone: The read terminates 3 residues ahead of where the CDR3 ends, so the germline J gene completes it. The genes are TRBV4-1 and TRBJ2-1; TRBD2 matches at 7 bases. The CDR3 totals 16 residues. Germline trimming cut 4 bases from V and 1 base from J; bases unmatched to any gene: 7. CDR1 and CDR2 from the germline V gene are MGHRA and YSYEKL. Here the CDR3 reads CASSPRSGNSYNEQFF. CDR3 bases read: TGCGCCAGCAGCCCCAGAAGCGGGAATTCCTACAATGAG.

Comments on this clone: The read falls 3 residues short of the CDR3 end, and the missing part is taken from the germline J gene. The chain has TRBV10-3 and TRBJ2-1, with 14 bases identical to TRBD2. The CDR3 consists of 16 residues. Germline assignment: CDR1 ENHRY and CDR2 SYGVKD. V lost 0 bases and J lost 9; bases outside the gene matches: 4. CDR3 DNA, as far as it was read: TGTGCCATCAGTGAGTCGGGGACTAGCGGGAGTGGTGAG. Encoded protein: CAISESGTSGSGE. The CDR3 in its entirety is CAISESGTSGSGEQFF.

As to this clone: The CDR3 end is not reached by the read, which stops 3 residues before it; the germline J gene fills it in. The rearrangement links TRBV15 to TRBJ2-3; TRBD2 matches 10 bases. This CDR3 comprises 14 residues. CDR1 and CDR2 from the germline V gene are LNHNV and YYDKDF (reference sequence). The sequenced part of the CDR3 DNA is TGTGCTAGTGACAGCGGGAGGGGCACAGATACG. Translated, it gives CASDSGRGTDT. The entire CDR3 protein reads CASDSGRGTDTQYF.

This clone shows up as medium-sized by frequency. The CDR3 spells CASSLVWASGGDEQFF. Incomplete CDR3 DNA: TGCGCCAGCAGCTTGGTATGGGCTAGCGGGGGGGATGAG. The chain links TRBV5-1 to TRBJ2-1; TRBD2 matches at 12 bases. The read ends 3 residues shy of where the CDR3 ends; the end is completed using the germline J gene. V was clipped by 0 bases and J by 8 bases; unmatched bases: 6. The CDR3 sequence is 16 residues long. CDR1 SGHRS and CDR2 YFSETQ come from the germline V gene.

This clone is medium-sized by frequency. The CDR3 is cut off 3 residues early in the read; its end comes from the germline J gene. The chain joins TRBV20-1 to TRBJ2-7, with 8 bases aligning to TRBD1. V was pared by 0 bases and J by 5 bases, with 9 bases of the junction left unmatched. Germline lookup yields CDR1 DFQATT and CDR2 SNEGSKA (reference sequence). The CDR3 totals 15 residues. Here the CDR3 reads CSARDGDRGLHEQYF. The DNA read from the CDR3 is TGCAGTGCTAGAGATGGAGACAGGGGCCTCCACGAG.

This clone ranks as large in terms of frequency. The read ends 3 residues early relative to the CDR3; the germline J gene fills the gap. The genes are TRBV5-1 and TRBJ2-2, with D maybe TRBD1 (6 bases). Looked up from germline, CDR1 is SGHRS and CDR2 is YFSETQ. Trimming cost V 0 bases and J 0 bases, with 9 bases left between them. This CDR3 is 16 amino acids long. The sequenced part of the CDR3 DNA is TGCGCCAGCAGCTTGGCTGGACAGTCGAACACCGGGGAG. Its translation: CASSLAGQSNTGE. The full-length CDR3 reads as CASSLAGQSNTGELFF.

Points on this clone: The sequence runs out 3 residues before the end of the CDR3; the remainder is reconstructed from the germline J gene. The V and J genes are TRBV10-3 and TRBJ2-2, with 7 bases fitting TRBD2. The V gene's germline CDR1 is ENHRY and CDR2 SYGVKD. Germline trimming cut 4 bases from V and 6 bases from J; bases unmatched to any gene: 11. The CDR3 loop spans 16 amino acids. CDR3 bases read: TGTGCCATCAGTGTGGAAGGGGAGGGTGTGGCCGGGGAG. This gives the protein CAISVEGEGVAGE. The CDR3 in its entirety is CAISVEGEGVAGELFF.

Frequency places this clone as medium-sized (0.01 to 0.1%). The read comes to an end 3 residues before the CDR3 does, leaving the germline J gene to fill in the end. The chain is built from TRBV7-2 and TRBJ2-7; possible D gene TRBD1, 5 bases. Trimming removed 2 bases from V and 0 bases from J, with 11 bases in between. The CDR3 length is 15 residues. Germline CDR1 SGHTA, CDR2 FQGNSA. This chain's CDR3 is CASSLSWQGSYEQYF. The part of the CDR3 DNA that was read is TGTGCCAGCAGCTTAAGTTGGCAGGGCTCCTACGAG.

Regarding this clone: The read falls 3 residues short of the CDR3 end, and the missing part is taken from the germline J gene. This chain links TRBV13 with TRBJ2-7, with 12 nucleotides matching TRBD2. The CDR3 contains 16 residues. The V and J ends lost 5 bases and 3 bases, in that order; junction bases with no gene match: 8. Germline CDR1 and CDR2: PRHDT and FYEKMQ (reference sequence). The sequenced part of the CDR3 DNA is TGTGCCAGCAGCCCCTGGACTAGCGGGATTCACTACGAG. Translating gives CASSPWTSGIHYE. The whole CDR3 region reads CASSPWTSGIHYEQYF.

Regarding this clone: The read ends 3 residues before the CDR3 terminus; that terminus is restored from the germline J gene. V and J are TRBV5-4 and TRBJ2-7; TRBD2 aligns across 8 bases. CDR3 size: 15 residues. The germline V gene has CDR1 SGHNT and CDR2 YYREEE (reference sequence). V lost 4 bases, J lost 2 bases, and 8 bases stayed unmatched. The sequenced part of the CDR3 DNA is TGTGCCAGCAGCAACCAGCGGGAGATTCCCTACGAG. It is translated as CASSNQREIPYE. The whole CDR3 sequence is CASSNQREIPYEQYF.

CDR3 DNA (partial): TGTGCCAGCAGTTGGCGGCCTGCCTACGAG. This gives the protein CASSWRPAYE. The whole CDR3 protein reads CASSWRPAYEQYF. V and J are TRBV27 and TRBJ2-7; D call uncertain. The CDR3 is cut off 3 residues early in the read; its end comes from the germline J gene. The V gene's germline CDR1 is MNHEY and CDR2 SMNVEV (reference sequence). The V end lost 4 bases, the J end lost 2 bases, and 9 bases lay between the germline ends. CDR3 size: 13 residues.

Its frequency marks this clone as medium-sized. One end of the junction does not line up with germline, which may come from a read error. The CDR3 is cut off 3 residues early in the read; its end comes from the germline J gene. The V and J genes are TRBV4-2 and TRBJ1-1, with D hard to call. The CDR3 contains 18 residues. Germline CDR1 reads LGHNA; CDR2 reads YNFKEQ. CDR3 bases read: TGCGCCAGCAGCCAAGACCCGCCGGGGTCGCAGACGAACACTGAA. Its translation: CASSQDPPGSQTNTE. The complete CDR3 protein is CASSQDPPGSQTNTEAFF.

About this clone itself: The read ends 3 residues early relative to the CDR3; the germline J gene fills the gap. V gene TRBV27 combines with J gene TRBJ2-1, with 7 positions matching TRBD2. With 7 bases clipped from V and 2 bases from J, the junction kept 5 bases outside the gene matches. The germline gives CDR1 MNHEY, CDR2 SMNVEV (reference sequence). The CDR3 is 14 amino acids. The sequenced CDR3 bases are TGTGCCAGCACGCCTAGCGGAACCTACAATGAG. It specifies CASTPSGTYNE. Given in full, the CDR3 is CASTPSGTYNEQFF.

In terms of frequency, this clone is medium-sized. The read ends 3 residues early relative to the CDR3; the germline J gene fills the gap. The genes are TRBV9 and TRBJ2-1; maybe TRBD1 (6 bases). The CDR3 loop spans 11 amino acids. Per the germline V gene, CDR1 is SGDLS and CDR2 is YYNGEE. Trimming took 7 bases from V and 7 from J, leaving 9 bases between them. The sequenced CDR3 bases are TGTGCCAGCGATAGGGGGAATGAG. It encodes CASDRGNE. The CDR3 reads in full as CASDRGNEQFF.

This clone is labeled medium-sized (0.01 to 0.1%) based on frequency. The read comes to an end 3 residues before the CDR3 does, leaving the germline J gene to fill in the end. The rearrangement links TRBV29-1 to TRBJ2-7; 7 bases map to TRBD1. CDR3 length: 14 amino acids. CDR1 and CDR2 from the germline V gene are SQVTM and ANQGSEA. After removal of 6 bases from V and 1 base from J, the junction contained 9 bases not matched to a gene. CDR3 bases read: TGCAGCGTCGCTGAACAGGGGAGATCCTACGAG. It encodes CSVAEQGRSYE. The CDR3 in its entirety is CSVAEQGRSYEQYF.

This clone is labeled medium-sized based on frequency. The CDR3 goes on 3 residues after the read ends, and that part is filled in from the germline J gene. The chain recombines TRBV29-1 with TRBJ1-1; TRBD1 aligns across 8 bases. Trimming removed 5 bases from V and 6 bases from J; junction bases left unmatched: 11. Germline CDR1 and CDR2: SQVTM and ANQGSEA. The length of the CDR3 is 14 residues. CDR3 loop: CSVSVATGGPEAFF. The part of the CDR3 DNA that was read is TGCAGCGTTTCCGTAGCTACAGGGGGACCTGAA.

Regarding this clone: The CDR3 extends 3 residues past the end of the read, so its final part is completed from the germline J gene. This chain uses TRBV3-1 (or the pseudogene TRBV3-2) with TRBJ2-7, with D tentatively TRBD1 (5 bases). Trimming took 4 bases from V and 4 from J, leaving 11 bases between them. The CDR3 extends over 13 amino acids. From germline, CDR1 is LGHDT and CDR2 YNNKEL (reference sequence). CDR3 in amino acids: CASSPGADYEQYF. The sequenced part of the CDR3 DNA is TGTGCCAGCAGCCCTGGGGCAGATTACGAG.